Below, 5 T cell receptor beta chains from the same sample are listed, as sequenced in a study of Ad26.COV2.S vaccination and SARS-CoV-2 variants. The treatment denotes: around 19 received Ad26.COV2.S at low or high dose, single or two shots; several received placebo; per-sample allocation not given. Material that was analyzed had been drawn on day 63 after the first vaccine or placebo injection. Data came from immunoSEQ multiplex PCR; TCRdb stores just in-frame clones and leaves some out. The sample has a few hundred thousand clones, roughly 90% seen once. This sample comprised peripheral blood, obtained in a trial of Ad26.COV2.S vaccine versus placebo. These receptors were collected from a person between 18 and 65 years old who received the Ad26.COV2.S COVID-19 vaccine or a placebo.

This chain uses TRBV19 with TRBJ2-7; TRBD1 agrees at 10 bases. The CDR3 runs to 15 residues. The germline V gene encodes CDR1 LNHDA and CDR2 SQIVND (reference sequence). V dropped 8 bases and J dropped 3; count of bases not matched to a gene: 10. CDR3 sequence reads: CASGVGTGDIYEQYF. In nucleotides, the CDR3 is TGTGCCAGTGGGGTCGGGACAGGGGATATCTACGAGCAGTACTTC.

The gene calls are TRBV27 and TRBJ2-7; 10 bases line up with TRBD1. CDR3 length equals 18 residues. Germline CDR1 is MNHEY and CDR2 is SMNVEV (reference sequence). V lost 5 bases to trimming and J lost 0 bases; unmatched junction nucleotides: 13. CDR3 bases: TGTGCCAGCAGTCCCGGGACAGGGGCTAGCGAGGCCTCCTACGAGCAGTACTTC. Its protein product is CASSPGTGASEASYEQYF.

This clone has a single count. The V gene is TRBV23-1, the J gene TRBJ2-5; possibly TRBD1 or TRBD2 for D (6 bases each). TRBV23-1 is an ORF; its function is uncertain. V was pared by 4 bases and J by 4 bases, with 10 bases between. This CDR3 is 13 amino acids long. The CDR3 region has the DNA TGCGCCAGCAGTCGGGGGGCTTCAGAGACCCAGTACTTC. It translates to CASSRGASETQYF.

This chain joins TRBV3-1 (or the pseudogene TRBV3-2) and TRBJ2-5, with 8 bases fitting TRBD1. The CDR3 has 15 residues. CDR1 is LGHDT, CDR2 YNNKEL, per germline (reference sequence). Trimming at V came to 1 base and at J to 4 bases, leaving 5 bases not matched to a gene. The CDR3 sequence: CASSQAAGGLETQYF. In nucleotides, the CDR3 is TGTGCCAGCAGCCAAGCCGCAGGGGGCCTAGAGACCCAGTACTTC.

This clone is a singleton in its sample. The CDR3 reads CASGTDRGFEQFF. For the CDR3, the DNA is TGTGCCAGCGGTACGGACAGGGGATTTGAGCAGTTCTTC. The chain uses TRBV2 and TRBJ2-1, with 9 positions matching TRBD1. Germline CDR1 SNHLY, CDR2 FYNNEI. This CDR3 spans 13 amino acids. Trimming removed 8 bases from V and 9 bases from J; junction bases left unmatched: 8.